This T cell receptor beta chain appears in the sequencing data of a study of CD8 T cells in Susac syndrome (dated by TCRdb to 2018 to 2020). Describing the broader study: Of the Susac syndrome patients who were sequenced, six had clinically active disease and roughly 8 were in clinical remission. At the time of blood withdrawal, Susac syndrome patients were either therapy-naive, taking corticosteroids (with some also receiving IVIg), or on IVIg alone. The study used repertoire sequencing to test whether antigen drove CD8+ T cell activation and differentiation in Susac syndrome.

Peripheral blood CD8+ and CD4+ T cells from healthy donors, Susac syndrome patients and multiple sclerosis patients were profiled by high-throughput TCR beta sequencing. Susac syndrome patients met recently defined diagnostic criteria for definite or probable disease. Bulk CD8+ and CD4+ T cells were purified by magnetic negative isolation, whereas CD8+ TEMRA cells were enriched by FACS. Blood was collected in EDTA tubes and processed within 24 hours, with PBMCs isolated through density gradient centrifugation. PBMCs destined for TCR sequencing were cryopreserved in liquid nitrogen and later thawed in a 37 °C water bath. A purity of at least 90% was achieved for sorted or isolated CD4+, CD8+ and CD8+ TEMRA cells. Germline trimming amounts to 3 bases on V and 4 bases on J, with 4 as the count of junction bases outside the gene matches. From the cysteine through the phenylalanine, the CDR3 covers 14 amino acids. The kept DNA is CDR3 alone, 42 bases in frame from the first base. CDR1 and CDR2, looked up from the germline V gene, are SQVTM and ANQGSEA.

For this clonotype: Its antigen is still unknown. No per-base quality is available; no much larger clone lies one base away.

The study at large found these results: In patients with Susac syndrome, the CD4+ T cell repertoire showed no detectable clonal expansion. The TCR sequencing and HLA analysis was acknowledged to have included a relatively small number of individuals.

RNA was extracted using the RNeasy kit, and about 0.45 to 1 microgram was reverse transcribed with random hexamers. The immunoSEQ multiplex PCR assay, covering 54 Vbeta and 13 Jbeta segments, was used to amplify TCR beta CDR3 regions. PCR amplification bias was corrected using a synthetic template baseline for primer optimization and computational correction. Concerning the study's data processing: Reads were annotated to V, D and J genes according to IMGT and were analyzed with immunoSEQ Analyzer, with only productive sequences retained. To calculate clonality, Shannon entropy was normalized by log2 of the number of productive unique sequences and then subtracted from one. For each patient and control, public and private clones were evaluated among the 100 most prevalent clones. Susac-specific clones were defined as absent from healthy and MS cohorts, over a thousand published viral clones and other ImmuneACCESS disease sequences. The public sequencing data were trimmed at Q25 with fastp and processed into clonotypes with MiXCR by TCRdb, which kept only in-frame beta chains. Identical CDR3 proteins give one entry, which carries the most common genes and DNA. TCRdb assigned the V and J calls; the authors' analysis was not used. Here the sample has 55,000 to 75,000 distinct CDR3 sequences; roughly 93% occur a single time. The top ten clonotypes cover more than 0.13% of the sample.

This receptor was identified in a human donor with Susac syndrome. Sample: CD4+ T cells from PBMCs. The V and J segments used are TRBV29-1 and TRBJ1-2; the junction holds 11 bases that match TRBD1. The DNA reads as follows: TGCAGCGTTGAGGACAGGGGGCTTTCCTATGGCTACACCTTC. The resulting protein is CSVEDRGLSYGYTF.